Below are 21 T cell receptor beta chains sequenced from a single sample in a study of blood T cell repertoires in COVID-19. TCRdb's copy holds only in-frame clones and misses some; the assay was immunoSEQ multiplex PCR. The sample yields some 150,000 clones, around 83% seen once. The specimen sequenced was peripheral blood. These TCRs come from a woman between 50 and 59 years old in a cohort sampled during active or convalescent COVID-19.

The V call is TRBV19, the J call TRBJ1-3; TRBD1 matches 10 bases. The germline gives CDR1 LNHDA, CDR2 SQIVND (reference sequence). The CDR3 contains 18 residues. V was clipped by 5 bases and J by 2 bases; unmatched bases: 12. In nucleotides, the CDR3 is TGTGCCAGTAGTTCCTGGGGGCCGGGACAGGGGACTGGAAACACCATATATTTT. Residues: CASSSWGPGQGTGNTIYF.

The J gene is TRBJ2-3, the V gene TRBV5-4; 13 bases are shared with TRBD2. Losses at the gene ends were 5 bases for V and 0 bases for J; bases not matched to a gene: 3. This CDR3 is built from 16 residues. Germline V gives CDR1 SGHNT, CDR2 YYREEE (reference sequence). The CDR3 coding sequence is TGTGCCAGCAGTCGACTAGCGGGGGGTAGCACAGATACGCAGTATTTT. Translated: CASSRLAGGSTDTQYF.

This clone showed up just once. The chain carries TRBV9 and TRBJ1-4; 8 positions agree with TRBD1. This CDR3 has 14 amino acids. With V trimmed by 3 bases and J by 8 bases, 6 bases remained unmatched. The germline CDR1 and CDR2 sequences are SGDLS and YYNGEE. Here the CDR3 reads CASSGQGLGEKLFF. The CDR3, as DNA: TGTGCCAGCAGCGGACAGGGGCTAGGGGAAAAACTGTTTTTT.

The chain joins TRBV2 to TRBJ2-1; the match to TRBD2 covers 9 bases. The V and J ends lost 5 bases and 0 bases, in that order; junction bases with no gene match: 2. The germline CDR1 and CDR2 sequences are SNHLY and FYNNEI. The CDR3 is 15 residues long. The CDR3 protein is CASSLLAGSYNEQFF. The CDR3 DNA is TGTGCCAGCAGTCTACTAGCGGGCTCCTACAATGAGCAGTTCTTC. The full variable domain, rest sourced from reference TRBV2 and TRBJ2-1, is EPEVTQTPSHQVTQMGQEVILRCVPISNHLYFYWYRQILGQKVEFLVSFYNNEISEKSEIFDDQFSVERPDGSNFTLKIRSTKLEDSAMYFCASSLLAGSYNEQFFGPGTRLTVL.

The V and J genes are TRBV14 and TRBJ1-1; possible D gene TRBD1, 6 bases. Germline CDR1 and CDR2: SGHDN and FVKESK. This CDR3 comprises 13 residues. V lost 4 bases, J lost 11 bases, and 17 bases lay in between. CDR3 sequence (DNA): TGTGCCAGCAGCCTCTTCGGGGGGGCAAATGCTTTCTTT. Protein sequence: CASSLFGGANAFF.

The chain has TRBV7-2 and TRBJ2-7; D gene ambiguous. Germline loops: CDR1 SGHTA, CDR2 FQGNSA. This CDR3 has 13 amino acids. Trimming cost V 1 base and J 3 bases, with 7 bases left between them. Here the CDR3 reads CASSLGPFYEQYF. In DNA, the CDR3 is TGTGCCAGCAGCTTAGGGCCCTTCTACGAGCAGTACTTC.

V usage is TRBV19 and J usage is TRBJ1-2; D is undetermined. Trimming removed 7 bases at V and 12 bases at J, with 18 bases between. The germline V gene encodes CDR1 LNHDA and CDR2 SQIVND (reference sequence). The length of the CDR3 is 12 residues. The CDR3 sequence: CASTEPPPVNTF. CDR3 DNA: TGTGCCAGTACCGAACCCCCCCCGGTAAACACCTTC.

The chain uses TRBV3-1 (or the pseudogene TRBV3-2) and TRBJ1-1, with D unclear. Looked up from germline, CDR1 is LGHDT and CDR2 is YNNKEL (reference sequence). The ends were cut back, 0 bases at V and 8 bases at J, with 7 bases in the middle. The CDR3 has 12 residues. CDR3: CASSQEGREAFF. The CDR3 nucleotides read TGTGCCAGCAGCCAAGAAGGGAGAGAAGCTTTCTTT.

This clone was found a few times. This chain links TRBV6-5 with TRBJ2-2; 9 nucleotides line up with TRBD1. There are 14 residues in the CDR3. V trimming: 10 bases; J trimming: 3 bases; junction bases outside the gene matches: 6. CDR1 and CDR2 (germline): MNHEY, SVGAGI. CDR3 region: CATPRDRDTGELFF. The DNA of the CDR3 is TGTGCCACCCCCCGGGACAGGGACACCGGGGAGCTGTTTTTT.

V and J are TRBV30 and TRBJ2-1, with D perhaps TRBD1 (6 bases). Trimming left V 5 bases short and J 0 bases short, with 11 bases between. Per the germline V gene, CDR1 is GTSNPN and CDR2 is SVGIG (reference sequence). This CDR3 region has 14 residues. CDR3 nucleotide sequence: TGTGCCTGGGTACAGGGCGGCTCCTACAATGAGCAGTTCTTC. Translation: CAWVQGGSYNEQFF.

The chain carries TRBV20-1 and TRBJ2-3; D perhaps matches TRBD2 (6 bases). From germline, CDR1 is DFQATT and CDR2 SNEGSKA (reference sequence). The CDR3 length is 10 residues. V lost 7 bases, J lost 5 bases, and 7 bases lay in between. The CDR3: CSGGVDTQYF. The CDR3 coding sequence is TGCAGTGGGGGGGTAGATACGCAGTATTTT.

The chain links TRBV10-3 to TRBJ1-1, with 7 bases that match TRBD1. The junction had 15 bases not matched to a gene; V was cut back by 3 bases and J by 5 bases. Germline CDR1 and CDR2: ENHRY and SYGVKD. The CDR3 runs to 17 residues. DNA for the CDR3: TGTGCCATCAGTGACCGGATAGTCTTAGGGGGCGGAACTGAAGCTTTCTTT. This sequence encodes CAISDRIVLGGGTEAFF.

The genes are TRBV5-1 and TRBJ1-1; 9 bases are shared with TRBD1. Germline V gene lookup returns CDR1 SGHRS and CDR2 YFSETQ. V was clipped by 7 bases and J by 5 bases; unmatched bases: 6. The CDR3 has 13 residues. CDR3 region: CASEQGAGTEAFF. The CDR3 DNA reads as TGCGCCAGCGAACAGGGGGCAGGGACTGAAGCTTTCTTT.

The rearrangement links TRBV19 to TRBJ2-3, with D perhaps TRBD1 (6 bases). The ends were cut back, 5 bases at V and 2 bases at J, with 8 bases in the middle. Germline loops: CDR1 LNHDA, CDR2 SQIVND (reference sequence). This CDR3 has 13 residues. The CDR3 DNA sequence: TGTGCCAGTAGTCACAGGGTCACAGATACGCAGTATTTT. The encoded protein is CASSHRVTDTQYF.

A single count supports this clone. DNA for the CDR3: TGTGCCACCAAACCGGGGGCTAACTATGGCTACACCTTC. This codes for CATKPGANYGYTF. The V call is TRBV27, the J call TRBJ1-2; maybe TRBD1 (5 bases). The germline V and J ends were trimmed by 10 bases and 0 bases, with 12 bases remaining between them. The length of the CDR3 is 13 residues. The germline gives CDR1 MNHEY, CDR2 SMNVEV (reference sequence).

V and J are TRBV7-2 and TRBJ2-5; TRBD2 matches 8 bases. The CDR3 is made up of 16 amino acids. After removal of 2 bases from V and 4 bases from J, the junction contained 9 bases not matched to a gene. Germline V gene data show CDR1 as SGHTA and CDR2 as FQGNSA. The CDR3 coding sequence is TGTGCCAGCAGCTTACGCCACGGGGGGGCTAGAGAGACCCAGTACTTC. Protein: CASSLRHGGARETQYF.

The chain links TRBV10-3 to TRBJ2-3; D gene unclear. The germline gives CDR1 ENHRY, CDR2 SYGVKD. V gave up 7 bases and J gave up 1 base, with 6 bases separating them. The CDR3 runs to 12 residues. CDR3 protein: CAINEGTDTQYF. DNA of the CDR3: TGTGCCATCAACGAGGGCACAGATACGCAGTATTTT.

This chain uses TRBV6-5 with TRBJ2-5; 9 nucleotides match TRBD2. The V gene's germline CDR1 is MNHEY and CDR2 SVGAGI. The V and J ends lost 6 bases and 3 bases, in that order; junction bases with no gene match: 5. The CDR3 covers 14 residues. The CDR3 nucleotides are TGTGCCAGCAGCGCCGCTAGCGGGGAAGAGACCCAGTACTTC. Encoded protein: CASSAASGEETQYF.

This clone has more than one count but fewer than ten. The chain has TRBV3-1 (or the pseudogene TRBV3-2) and TRBJ2-7, with TRBD2 matching 9 bases. The V and J ends lost 5 bases and 1 base, in that order; junction bases with no gene match: 12. This CDR3 is built from 17 residues. CDR1 is LGHDT, CDR2 YNNKEL, per germline (reference sequence). The CDR3 sequence: CASSARASGVSSYEQYF. CDR3 in DNA: TGTGCCAGCAGCGCACGGGCTAGCGGGGTGTCTTCCTACGAGCAGTACTTC.

The chain is built from TRBV4-2 and TRBJ2-1, with TRBD1 matching over 7 bases. V was clipped by 1 base and J by 6 bases; unmatched bases: 9. Germline lookup yields CDR1 LGHNA and CDR2 YNFKEQ. CDR3 length equals 16 residues. The chain's CDR3 is CASSQVVRQGPNEQFF. The DNA for the CDR3 is TGTGCCAGCAGCCAAGTGGTGCGACAGGGACCCAATGAGCAGTTCTTC.

CDR3: CASSIGGGYTF. The DNA for the CDR3 is TGTGCCAGCAGCATCGGTGGTGGCTACACCTTC. This rearrangement joins TRBV28 to TRBJ1-2; D uncertain. The V gene's germline CDR1 is MDHEN and CDR2 SYDVKM. V gave up 6 bases and J gave up 7 bases, with 9 bases separating them. The CDR3 extends over 11 amino acids.